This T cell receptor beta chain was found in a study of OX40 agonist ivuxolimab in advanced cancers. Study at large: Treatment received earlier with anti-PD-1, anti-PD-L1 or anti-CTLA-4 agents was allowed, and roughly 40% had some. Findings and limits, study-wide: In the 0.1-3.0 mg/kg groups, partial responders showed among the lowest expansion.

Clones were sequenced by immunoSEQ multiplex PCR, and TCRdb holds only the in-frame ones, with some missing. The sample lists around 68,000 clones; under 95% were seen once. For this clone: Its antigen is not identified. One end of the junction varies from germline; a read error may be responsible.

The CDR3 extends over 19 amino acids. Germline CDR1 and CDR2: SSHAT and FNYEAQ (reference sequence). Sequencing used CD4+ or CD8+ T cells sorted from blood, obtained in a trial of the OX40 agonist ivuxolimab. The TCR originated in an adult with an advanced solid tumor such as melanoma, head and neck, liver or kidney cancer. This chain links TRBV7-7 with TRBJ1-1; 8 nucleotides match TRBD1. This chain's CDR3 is CASSLPETSRTGYYTEAFF. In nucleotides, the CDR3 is TGTGCTAGCAGCTTACCCGAAACCTCAAGGACAGGGTATTACACTGAAGCTTTCTTT.